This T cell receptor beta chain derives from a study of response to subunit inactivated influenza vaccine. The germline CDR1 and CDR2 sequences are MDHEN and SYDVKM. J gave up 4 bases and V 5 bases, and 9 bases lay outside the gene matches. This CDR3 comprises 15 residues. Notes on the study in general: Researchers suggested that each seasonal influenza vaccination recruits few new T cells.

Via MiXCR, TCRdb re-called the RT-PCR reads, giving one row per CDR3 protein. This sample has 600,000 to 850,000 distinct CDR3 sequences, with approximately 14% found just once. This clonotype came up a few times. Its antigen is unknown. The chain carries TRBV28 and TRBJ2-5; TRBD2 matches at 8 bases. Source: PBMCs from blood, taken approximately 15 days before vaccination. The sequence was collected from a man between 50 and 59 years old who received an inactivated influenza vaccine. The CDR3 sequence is CASSAGGGGSETQYF. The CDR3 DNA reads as TGTGCCAGCAGTGCGGGGGGTGGGGGATCAGAGACCCAGTACTTC.